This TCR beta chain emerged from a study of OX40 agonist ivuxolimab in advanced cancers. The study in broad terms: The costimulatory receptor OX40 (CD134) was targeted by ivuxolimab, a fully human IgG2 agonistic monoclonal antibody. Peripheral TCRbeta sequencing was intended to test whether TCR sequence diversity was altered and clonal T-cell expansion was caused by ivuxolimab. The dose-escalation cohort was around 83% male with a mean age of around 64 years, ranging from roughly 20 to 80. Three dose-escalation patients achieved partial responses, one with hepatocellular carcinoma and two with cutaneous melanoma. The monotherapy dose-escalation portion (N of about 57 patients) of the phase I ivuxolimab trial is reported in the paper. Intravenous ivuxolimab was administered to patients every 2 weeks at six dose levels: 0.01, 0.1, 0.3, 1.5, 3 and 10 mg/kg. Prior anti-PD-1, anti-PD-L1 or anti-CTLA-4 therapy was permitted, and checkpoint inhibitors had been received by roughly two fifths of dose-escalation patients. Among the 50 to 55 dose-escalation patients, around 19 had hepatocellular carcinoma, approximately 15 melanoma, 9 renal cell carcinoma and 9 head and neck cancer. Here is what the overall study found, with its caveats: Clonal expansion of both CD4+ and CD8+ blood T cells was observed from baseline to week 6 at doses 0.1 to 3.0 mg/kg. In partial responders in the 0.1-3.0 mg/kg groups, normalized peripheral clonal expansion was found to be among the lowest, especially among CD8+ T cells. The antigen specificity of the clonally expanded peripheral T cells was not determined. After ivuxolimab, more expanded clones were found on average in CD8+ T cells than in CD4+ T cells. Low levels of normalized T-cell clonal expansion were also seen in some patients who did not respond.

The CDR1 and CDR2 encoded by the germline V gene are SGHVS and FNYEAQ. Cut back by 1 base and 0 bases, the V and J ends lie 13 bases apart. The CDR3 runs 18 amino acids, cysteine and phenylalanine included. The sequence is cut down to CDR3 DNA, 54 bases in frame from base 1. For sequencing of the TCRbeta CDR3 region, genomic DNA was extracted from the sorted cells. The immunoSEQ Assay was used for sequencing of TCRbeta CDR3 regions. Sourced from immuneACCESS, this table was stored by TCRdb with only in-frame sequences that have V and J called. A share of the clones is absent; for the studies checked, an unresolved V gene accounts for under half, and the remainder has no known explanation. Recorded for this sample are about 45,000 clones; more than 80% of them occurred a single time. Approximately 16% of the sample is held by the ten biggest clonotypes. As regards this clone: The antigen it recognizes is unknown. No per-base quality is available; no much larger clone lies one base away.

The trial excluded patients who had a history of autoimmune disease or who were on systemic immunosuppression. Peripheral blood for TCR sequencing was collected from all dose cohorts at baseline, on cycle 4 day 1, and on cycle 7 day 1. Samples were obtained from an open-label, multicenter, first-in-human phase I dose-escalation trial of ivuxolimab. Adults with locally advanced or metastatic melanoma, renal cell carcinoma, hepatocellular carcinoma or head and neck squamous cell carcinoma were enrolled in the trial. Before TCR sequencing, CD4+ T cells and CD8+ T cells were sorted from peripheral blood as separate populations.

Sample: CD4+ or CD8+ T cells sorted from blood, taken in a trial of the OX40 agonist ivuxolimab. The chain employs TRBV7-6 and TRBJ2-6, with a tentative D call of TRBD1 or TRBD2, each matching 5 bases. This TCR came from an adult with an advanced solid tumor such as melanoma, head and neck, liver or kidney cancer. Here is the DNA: TGTGCCAGCAGCTTAGGGGGATGGGGGATCTCTGGGGCCAACGTCCTGACTTTC. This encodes CASSLGGWGISGANVLTF.